Shown below are 10 T cell receptor beta chains from a single sample sequenced in a study of cytomegalovirus exposure and HLA in healthy donors. A multiplex PCR was run with 60 Vbeta primers and 13 Jbeta primers. Generated by immunoSEQ multiplex PCR, the TCRdb table keeps only in-frame clones and is missing some. The repertoire table contains 75,000 to 95,000 clones. The specimen sequenced was PBMCs. These receptors were collected from a woman aged 55-70 years in good health and CMV-seronegative.

V usage is TRBV28 and J usage is TRBJ1-1; TRBD1 is a possible D gene (6 bases). This CDR3 has 12 residues. Germline CDR1 and CDR2: MDHEN and SYDVKM. V was cut by 7 bases and J by 11 bases, with 17 bases left in between. CDR3 in amino acids: CASKERGGGAFF. Here the CDR3 DNA reads TGTGCCAGCAAGGAGAGGGGGGGAGGCGCTTTCTTT. The full variable domain, rest sourced from reference TRBV28 and TRBJ1-1, is DVKVTQSSRYLVKRTGEKVFLECVQDMDHENMFWYRQDPGLGLRLIYFSYDVKMKEKGDIPEGYSVSREKKERFSLILESASTNQTSMYLCASKERGGGAFFGQGTRLTVV.

The chain couples TRBV6-1 to TRBJ2-1, with 9 nucleotides matching TRBD2. This CDR3 has 18 residues. The germline V gene encodes CDR1 MNHNS and CDR2 SASEGT. Trimming removed 1 base from V and 0 bases from J; junction bases left unmatched: 7. The CDR3 reads CASSEDTSGFSSYNEQFF. CDR3 DNA sequence: TGTGCCAGCAGTGAAGACACTAGCGGGTTCAGCTCCTACAATGAGCAGTTCTTC.

The J gene is TRBJ2-1, the V gene TRBV6-5; 9 positions agree with TRBD2. Germline CDR1 MNHEY, CDR2 SVGAGI. This CDR3 is built from 13 residues. Trimming took 6 bases from V and 10 from J; bases not matched to a gene: 7. CDR3 coding DNA: TGTGCCAGCAGCTTAGCGGGAGTTAGGGAGCAGTTCTTC. This translates into CASSLAGVREQFF.

V is TRBV28 and J is TRBJ1-5; 11 bases align to TRBD1. Trimming cost V 7 bases and J 4 bases; bases outside gene matches: 6. CDR1 is MDHEN, CDR2 SYDVKM, per germline. CDR3 length: 15 amino acids. CDR3: CASNFGQGANQPQHF. The CDR3 region has the DNA TGTGCCAGCAATTTTGGACAGGGGGCGAATCAGCCCCAGCATTTT.

The genes are TRBV18 and TRBJ2-5, with 8 nucleotides matching TRBD2. The germline CDR1 and CDR2 sequences are KGHSH and LQKENI. The trim removed 5 bases at V and 0 bases at J, leaving 2 bases unmatched. This CDR3 comprises 14 residues. The CDR3 loop is CASSAGGDQETQYF. CDR3 nucleotide sequence: TGTGCCAGCTCAGCGGGGGGTGACCAAGAGACCCAGTACTTC.

This chain connects TRBV28 to TRBJ1-2; D possibly corresponds to TRBD1 (6 bases). Trimming took 6 bases from V and 6 from J, leaving 14 bases between them. Germline assignment: CDR1 MDHEN and CDR2 SYDVKM. The CDR3 is made up of 13 amino acids. CDR3 amino acids: CASSGGLPNGYTF. For the CDR3, the DNA is TGTGCCAGCAGCGGGGGGCTACCAAATGGCTACACCTTC.

The chain uses TRBV11-2 and TRBJ2-7; 7 bases map to TRBD2. Germline loops: CDR1 SGHAT, CDR2 FQNNGV. Trimming took 1 base from V and 6 from J; bases not matched to a gene: 6. CDR3 length: 14 residues. CDR3 in DNA: TGTGCCAGCAGCTTAGTGCGGGAGTCGCGCGAGCAGTACTTC. Translated: CASSLVRESREQYF.

This chain joins TRBV9 and TRBJ1-1, with unresolved D. Germline V CDR1 and CDR2: SGDLS, YYNGEE. This CDR3 has 13 residues. Trimming removed 0 bases at V and 3 bases at J, with 6 bases between. The CDR3 sequence is CASSVVSDTEAFF. CDR3 nucleotide sequence: TGTGCCAGCAGCGTAGTTTCAGACACTGAAGCTTTCTTT. Complete variable domain (other parts from reference TRBV9 and TRBJ1-1): DSGVTQTPKHLITATGQRVTLRCSPRSGDLSVYWYQQSLDQGLQFLIQYYNGEERAKGNILERFSAQQFPDLHSELNLSSLELGDSALYFCASSVVSDTEAFFGQGTRLTVV.

The V gene is TRBV29-1, the J gene TRBJ2-7; D might be TRBD2 (6 bases). The CDR3 totals 12 residues. The V gene's germline CDR1 is SQVTM and CDR2 ANQGSEA. The germline V and J ends were trimmed by 4 bases and 3 bases, with 10 bases remaining between them. The CDR3 nucleotides read TGCAGCGTTGGGGAGGTGGACTACGAGCAGTACTTC. Translating gives CSVGEVDYEQYF.

The V call is TRBV6-1, the J call TRBJ1-1; TRBD1 agrees at 7 bases. CDR1 is MNHNS and CDR2 is SASEGT in the germline V gene. V lost 3 bases and J lost 3; bases outside the gene matches: 4. The CDR3 covers 14 residues. CDR3 coding DNA: TGTGCCAGCAGTGAGGGACAGTTTTACACTGAAGCTTTCTTT. This sequence encodes CASSEGQFYTEAFF.